Below, 27 T cell receptor beta chains from the same sample are listed, as sequenced in a study of T cells expressing NK-cell markers. TCRdb reprocessed the 5' RACE reads and reports one entry per CDR3 protein, with no DNA. The sample includes roughly 300,000 distinct CDR3 sequences. Specimen: blood T cells: a sorted CD56 or NKG2C T cell subset, CD4+ or CD8+ T cells, or bulk PBMC T cells (not recorded which). These receptors all come from a woman aged 18 to 75 in good health.

The CDR3 region is CASSTRQSTDTQYF. The chain carries TRBV19 and TRBJ2-3; the D call of TRBD1 rests on TCRdb alone, since no DNA is present to check it. Germline values: CDR1 LNHDA, CDR2 SQIVND (reference sequence). This CDR3 has 14 residues.

The V call is TRBV21-1, the J call TRBJ1-4. TRBV21-1 is an annotated pseudogene. There are 16 residues in the CDR3. The CDR3 sequence: CASSKEQTRRREKLFF.

The rearrangement links TRBV29-1 to TRBJ2-7; the D call from TCRdb, TRBD2, cannot be confirmed without DNA. This CDR3 has 12 amino acids. Germline V gene lookup returns CDR1 SQVTM and CDR2 ANQGSEA. Here the CDR3 reads CSVEGLAGPRYF.

The chain has TRBV12-3 or TRBV12-4 and TRBJ1-4; the D call from TCRdb, TRBD1, cannot be confirmed without DNA. The length of the CDR3 is 15 residues. The CDR3 here is CASTVGQGRNEKLFF.

The chain links TRBV29-1 to TRBJ2-5. Germline V CDR1 and CDR2: SQVTM, ANQGSEA. The CDR3 is made up of 12 amino acids. This chain's CDR3 is CSVEENIETQYF.

The CDR3 region is CASRPDRAANEKLFF. The V and J genes are TRBV6-1 and TRBJ1-4; the TCRdb call, TRBD1, lacks DNA for checking. The germline V gene has CDR1 MNHNS and CDR2 SASEGT. The CDR3 is 15 residues long.

The chain recombines TRBV11-2 with TRBJ2-3; the TRBD2 assignment by TCRdb is unverifiable without DNA. This CDR3 is 14 amino acids long. Germline lookup yields CDR1 SGHAT and CDR2 FQNNGV. The CDR3 loop is CASRSGLVLDTQYF.

The chain joins TRBV4-2 to TRBJ1-2. This CDR3 is built from 14 residues. Germline CDR1 LGHNA, CDR2 YNFKEQ. CDR3 residues: CASSQAENNYGYTF.

The rearrangement uses TRBV20-1 and TRBJ1-5; the D call of TRBD1 rests on TCRdb alone, since no DNA is present to check it. There are 14 residues in the CDR3. Germline loops: CDR1 DFQATT, CDR2 SNEGSKA (reference sequence). The CDR3 loop reads CSADPRQGGQPQHF.

The rearrangement uses TRBV20-1 and TRBJ1-1; TCRdb's D call, TRBD1, is unchecked because there is no DNA. This CDR3 contains 13 residues. Per germline, CDR1 DFQATT and CDR2 SNEGSKA (reference sequence). The CDR3 is CRIPGHENTEAFF.

The rearrangement links TRBV12-3 or TRBV12-4 to TRBJ2-7; TCRdb gives TRBD1 as the D gene, but with no DNA this cannot be confirmed. The length of the CDR3 is 12 residues. The CDR3 protein is CASKRDSYEQYF.

The V gene is TRBV30, the J gene TRBJ1-2. The length of the CDR3 is 15 residues. Germline V gene sequence: CDR1 GTSNPN, CDR2 SVGIG (reference sequence). CDR3 protein: CAWSVLGSSPYGYTF.

The chain recombines TRBV4-2 with TRBJ2-3; TCRdb designates TRBD2, a call that cannot be tested without DNA. Germline V gives CDR1 LGHNA, CDR2 YNFKEQ. CDR3 length equals 17 residues. The CDR3 here is CASSQDPAGLVTDTQYF.

The rearrangement uses TRBV12-3 or TRBV12-4 and TRBJ1-2; the D call from TCRdb, TRBD1, cannot be confirmed without DNA. The CDR3 is 14 amino acids. This CDR3 reads CASSGGQGNYGYTF.

The V and J genes are TRBV5-1 and TRBJ2-1; without DNA, the TCRdb call of TRBD1 cannot be checked. Germline V gene data show CDR1 as SGHRS and CDR2 as YFSETQ. The CDR3 totals 15 residues. The CDR3 is CASSLETGAYNEQFF.

V gene TRBV7-9 combines with J gene TRBJ1-3; as DNA is missing, the TRBD1 call by TCRdb cannot be tested. Germline V gene lookup returns CDR1 SEHNR and CDR2 FQNEAQ (reference sequence). This CDR3 region has 11 residues. This CDR3 reads CAARGGNTIYF.

The V gene is TRBV6-2 or TRBV6-3, the J gene TRBJ2-7; TCRdb gives TRBD1 as the D gene, but with no DNA this cannot be confirmed. CDR3 length equals 15 residues. CDR1 is MNHEY, CDR2 SVGEGT, per germline. CDR3 region: CASSPPGQKSYEQYF.

The chain joins TRBV20-1 to TRBJ2-1. The CDR3 totals 14 residues. Germline assignment: CDR1 DFQATT and CDR2 SNEGSKA (reference sequence). This chain's CDR3 is CSARVQVSYNEQFF.

The chain recombines TRBV10-3 with TRBJ2-5; TCRdb designates TRBD2, a call that cannot be tested without DNA. In germline, CDR1 is ENHRY, CDR2 SYGVKD. This CDR3 region has 14 residues. The CDR3 is CAISEVSGRETQYF.

The chain uses TRBV7-2 and TRBJ1-3; TCRdb reports TRBD1, a call that lacks DNA to check it against. Germline lookup yields CDR1 SGHTA and CDR2 FQGNSA. This CDR3 comprises 16 residues. The CDR3 spells CASSRTGAISGNTIYF.

The rearrangement joins TRBV5-6 to TRBJ1-2; no DNA is available, so the TRBD1 call from TCRdb remains unchecked. The CDR3 consists of 13 residues. Germline V gene lookup returns CDR1 SGHDT and CDR2 YYEEEE. CDR3 sequence reads: CASSADSNYGYTF.

The V and J genes are TRBV5-1 and TRBJ2-6; TCRdb reports TRBD1, a call that lacks DNA to check it against. Germline values: CDR1 SGHRS, CDR2 YFSETQ. The CDR3 extends over 17 amino acids. This CDR3 is CASSGRDRDPGANVLTF.

The gene calls are TRBV5-1 and TRBJ2-1; as DNA is missing, the TRBD2 call by TCRdb cannot be tested. CDR1 and CDR2 from the germline V gene are SGHRS and YFSETQ. The CDR3 runs 15 residues. This chain's CDR3 is CASRFRDFAYNEQFF. Full variable domain (missing parts from reference TRBV5-1 and TRBJ2-1): KAGVTQTPRYLIKTRGQQVTLSCSPISGHRSVSWYQQTPGQGLQFLFEYFSETQRNKGNFPGRFSGRQFSNSRSEMNVSTLELGDSALYLCASRFRDFAYNEQFFGPGTRLTVL.

The rearrangement joins TRBV29-1 to TRBJ2-3; TCRdb's assignment of TRBD1 cannot be checked, as there is no DNA. This CDR3 has 12 residues. CDR1 and CDR2 (germline): SQVTM, ANQGSEA. The CDR3 sequence is CSLDSHTDTQYF.

Here the CDR3 reads CASSPFPGLGNTGELFF. The chain recombines TRBV7-3 with TRBJ2-2; the TCRdb D gene call, TRBD2, has no DNA to confirm it. Germline CDR1 SGHTA, CDR2 FQGTGA. This CDR3 spans 17 amino acids.

This sequence joins TRBV25-1 and TRBJ2-5; absent DNA, TCRdb's TRBD1 call cannot be checked. Germline V gene data show CDR1 as MGHDK and CDR2 as SYGVNS. The CDR3 loop spans 16 amino acids. The CDR3 here is CASSDSSGLTQETQYF.

The V gene is TRBV12-3 or TRBV12-4, the J gene TRBJ1-5. CDR3 length: 17 residues. The CDR3 reads CASCLKKDPRINQPQHF.